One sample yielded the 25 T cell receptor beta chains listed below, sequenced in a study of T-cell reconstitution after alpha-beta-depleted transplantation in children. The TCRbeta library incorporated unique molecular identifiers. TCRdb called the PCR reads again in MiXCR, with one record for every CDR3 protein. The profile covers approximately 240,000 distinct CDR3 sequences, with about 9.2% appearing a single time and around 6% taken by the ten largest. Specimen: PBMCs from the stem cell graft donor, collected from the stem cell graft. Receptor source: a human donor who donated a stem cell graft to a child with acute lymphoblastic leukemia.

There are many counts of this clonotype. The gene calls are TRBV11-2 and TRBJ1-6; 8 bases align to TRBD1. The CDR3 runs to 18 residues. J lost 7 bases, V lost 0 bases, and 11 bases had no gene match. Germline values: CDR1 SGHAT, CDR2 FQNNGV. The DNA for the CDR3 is TGTGCCAGCAGCTTAGATGGGCAGGGGGCTTACTGGAATTCACCCCTCCACTTT. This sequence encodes CASSLDGQGAYWNSPLHF.

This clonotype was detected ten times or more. The CDR3 nucleotides are TGTGCCAGCAGCCCGGCCGATTACCAGCCCCAGCATTTT. Amino acids: CASSPADYQPQHF. The rearrangement uses TRBV28 and TRBJ1-5; D gene ambiguous. The CDR3 sequence is 13 residues long. Germline V gene lookup returns CDR1 MDHEN and CDR2 SYDVKM. V was trimmed by 6 bases and J by 7 bases, leaving 13 bases between them. Supplemented by reference TRBV28 and TRBJ1-5, the full variable domain reads DVKVTQSSRYLVKRTGEKVFLECVQDMDHENMFWYRQDPGLGLRLIYFSYDVKMKEKGDIPEGYSVSREKKERFSLILESASTNQTSMYLCASSPADYQPQHFGDGTRLSIL.

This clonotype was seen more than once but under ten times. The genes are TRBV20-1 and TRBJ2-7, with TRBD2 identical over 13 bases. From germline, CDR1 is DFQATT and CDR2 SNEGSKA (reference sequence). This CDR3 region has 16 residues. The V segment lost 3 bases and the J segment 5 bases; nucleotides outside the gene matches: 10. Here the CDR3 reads CSARATGTSGVDEQYF. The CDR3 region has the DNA TGCAGTGCTAGGGCAACCGGGACTAGCGGGGTGGACGAGCAGTACTTC.

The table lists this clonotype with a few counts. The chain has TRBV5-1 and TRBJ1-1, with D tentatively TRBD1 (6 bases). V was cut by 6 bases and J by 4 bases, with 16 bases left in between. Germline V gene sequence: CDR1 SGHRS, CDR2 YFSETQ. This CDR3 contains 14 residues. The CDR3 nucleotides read TGCGCCAGCACCCGGGGGCTGGTGTTCACTGAAGCTTTCTTT. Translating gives CASTRGLVFTEAFF.

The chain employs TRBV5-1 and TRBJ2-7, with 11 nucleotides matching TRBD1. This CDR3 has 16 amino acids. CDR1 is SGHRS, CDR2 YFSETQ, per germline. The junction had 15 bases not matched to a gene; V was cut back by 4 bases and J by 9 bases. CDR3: CASSPGTGGYIYGQYF. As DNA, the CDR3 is TGCGCCAGCAGCCCAGGGACAGGGGGATACATCTATGGGCAGTACTTC.

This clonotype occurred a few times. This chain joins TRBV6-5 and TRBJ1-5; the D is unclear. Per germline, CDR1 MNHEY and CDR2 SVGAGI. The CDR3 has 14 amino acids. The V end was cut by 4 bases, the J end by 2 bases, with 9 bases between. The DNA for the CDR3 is TGTGCCAGCAGTTCCGTTGGGGGCAATCAGCCCCAGCATTTT. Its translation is CASSSVGGNQPQHF.

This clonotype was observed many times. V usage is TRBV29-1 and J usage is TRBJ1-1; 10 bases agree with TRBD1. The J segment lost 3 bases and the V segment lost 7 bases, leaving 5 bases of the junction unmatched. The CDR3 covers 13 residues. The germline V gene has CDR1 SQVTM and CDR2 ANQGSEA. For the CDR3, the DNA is TGCAGCGCTGCGACAGGGGGCTACACTGAAGCTTTCTTT. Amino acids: CSAATGGYTEAFF.

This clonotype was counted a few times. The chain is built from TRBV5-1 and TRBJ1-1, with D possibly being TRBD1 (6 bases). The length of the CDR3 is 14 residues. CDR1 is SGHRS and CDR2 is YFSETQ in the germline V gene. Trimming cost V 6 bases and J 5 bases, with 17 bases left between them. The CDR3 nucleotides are TGCGCCAGCACCGAACGGTCAGGGGCTACTGAAGCTTTCTTT. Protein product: CASTERSGATEAFF.

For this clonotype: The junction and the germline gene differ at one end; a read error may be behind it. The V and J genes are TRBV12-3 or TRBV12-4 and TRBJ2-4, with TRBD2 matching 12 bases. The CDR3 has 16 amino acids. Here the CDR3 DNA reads TGTGCCAGCAGTCAACGGCGGGGGGGACTAGCGGGCGCCGGGGACTTC. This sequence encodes CASSQRRGGLAGAGDF.

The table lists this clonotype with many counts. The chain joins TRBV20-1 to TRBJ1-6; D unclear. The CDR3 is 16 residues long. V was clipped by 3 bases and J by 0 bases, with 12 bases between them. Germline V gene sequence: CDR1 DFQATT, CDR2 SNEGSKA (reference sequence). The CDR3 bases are TGCAGTGCTAGGATGAGCAGCTTCTCCTATAATTCACCCCTCCACTTT. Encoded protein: CSARMSSFSYNSPLHF.

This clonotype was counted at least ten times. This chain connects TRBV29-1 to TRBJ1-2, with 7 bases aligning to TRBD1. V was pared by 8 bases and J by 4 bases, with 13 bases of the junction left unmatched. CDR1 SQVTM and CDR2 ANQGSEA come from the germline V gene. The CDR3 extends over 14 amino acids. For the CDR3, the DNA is TGCAGCTCATCCGAAATACAGGGGAGCTATGGCTACACCTTC. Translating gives CSSSEIQGSYGYTF. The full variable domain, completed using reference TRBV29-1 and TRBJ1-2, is SAVISQKPSRDICQRGTSLTIQCQVDSQVTMMFWYRQQPGQSLTLIATANQGSEATYESGFVIDKFPISRPNLTFSTLTVSNMSPEDSSIYLCSSSEIQGSYGYTFGSGTRLTVV.

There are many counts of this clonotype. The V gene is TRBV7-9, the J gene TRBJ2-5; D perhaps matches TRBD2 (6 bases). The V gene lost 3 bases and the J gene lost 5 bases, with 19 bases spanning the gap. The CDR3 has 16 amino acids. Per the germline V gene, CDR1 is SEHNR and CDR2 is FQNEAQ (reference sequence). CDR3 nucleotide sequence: TGTGCCAGCAGCTTCGAGACTAGAGGGGCCCGGGAGACCCAGTACTTC. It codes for CASSFETRGARETQYF.

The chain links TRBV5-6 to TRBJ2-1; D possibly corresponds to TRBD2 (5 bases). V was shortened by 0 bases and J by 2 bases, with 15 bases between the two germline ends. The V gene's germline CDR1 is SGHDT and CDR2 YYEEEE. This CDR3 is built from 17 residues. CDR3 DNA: TGTGCCAGCAGCTTGGAGTCGGGGTATTTCGCCTACAATGAGCAGTTCTTC. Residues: CASSLESGYFAYNEQFF.

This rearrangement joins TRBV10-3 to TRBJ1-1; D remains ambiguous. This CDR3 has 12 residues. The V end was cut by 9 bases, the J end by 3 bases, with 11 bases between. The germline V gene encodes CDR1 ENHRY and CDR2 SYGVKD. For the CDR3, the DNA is TGTGCCATTAGCAAAGAGGACACTGAAGCTTTCTTT. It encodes CAISKEDTEAFF.

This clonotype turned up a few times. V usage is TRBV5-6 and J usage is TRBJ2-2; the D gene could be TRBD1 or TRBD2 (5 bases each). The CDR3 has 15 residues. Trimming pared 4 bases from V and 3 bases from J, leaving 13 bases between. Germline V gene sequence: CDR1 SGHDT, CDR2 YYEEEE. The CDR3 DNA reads TGTGCCAGCAGCGGGGGAATCAGGGACACCGGGGAGCTGTTTTTT. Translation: CASSGGIRDTGELFF.

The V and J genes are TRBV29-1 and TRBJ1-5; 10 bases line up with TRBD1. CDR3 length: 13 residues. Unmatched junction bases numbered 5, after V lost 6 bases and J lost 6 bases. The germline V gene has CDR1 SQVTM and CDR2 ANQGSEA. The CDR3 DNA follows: TGCAGCGTCGGGGACAGGGGTGGTCAGCCCCAGCATTTT. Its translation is CSVGDRGGQPQHF.

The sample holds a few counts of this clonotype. The DNA for the CDR3 is TGCGCCAGCAGTGAAGGGACAGGTCCTTACGCTGAAGCTTTCTTT. This sequence encodes CASSEGTGPYAEAFF. V gene TRBV5-1 combines with J gene TRBJ1-1; the match to TRBD1 covers 8 bases. The length of the CDR3 is 15 residues. J was trimmed by 6 bases and V by 5 bases; bases with no gene match: 12. Per the germline V gene, CDR1 is SGHRS and CDR2 is YFSETQ.

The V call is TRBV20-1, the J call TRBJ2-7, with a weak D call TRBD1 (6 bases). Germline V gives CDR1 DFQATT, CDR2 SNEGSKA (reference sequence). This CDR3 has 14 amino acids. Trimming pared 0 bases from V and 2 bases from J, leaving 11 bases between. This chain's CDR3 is CSARDLDSPYEQYF. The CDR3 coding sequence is TGCAGTGCTAGAGATTTGGACAGCCCCTACGAGCAGTACTTC.

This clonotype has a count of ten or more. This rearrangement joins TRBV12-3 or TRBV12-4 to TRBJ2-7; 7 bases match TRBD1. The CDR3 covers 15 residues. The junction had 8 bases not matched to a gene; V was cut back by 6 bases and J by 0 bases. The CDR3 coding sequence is TGTGCCAGCAGCCTGGGACAGTTGAGCTCCTACGAGCAGTACTTC. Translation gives CASSLGQLSSYEQYF.

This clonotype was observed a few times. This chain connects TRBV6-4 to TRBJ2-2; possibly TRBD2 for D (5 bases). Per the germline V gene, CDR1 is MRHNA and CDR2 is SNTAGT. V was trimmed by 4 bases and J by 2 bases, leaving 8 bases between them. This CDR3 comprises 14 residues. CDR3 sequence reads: CASSGEFNTGELFF. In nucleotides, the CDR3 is TGTGCCAGCAGTGGGGAGTTTAACACCGGGGAGCTGTTTTTT.

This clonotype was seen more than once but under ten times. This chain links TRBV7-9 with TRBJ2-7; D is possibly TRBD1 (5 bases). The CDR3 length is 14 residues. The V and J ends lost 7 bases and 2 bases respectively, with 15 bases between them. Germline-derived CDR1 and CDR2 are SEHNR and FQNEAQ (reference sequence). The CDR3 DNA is TGTGCCAGCAACAACGTCGGCAGGGCCTACGAGCAGTACTTC. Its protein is CASNNVGRAYEQYF.

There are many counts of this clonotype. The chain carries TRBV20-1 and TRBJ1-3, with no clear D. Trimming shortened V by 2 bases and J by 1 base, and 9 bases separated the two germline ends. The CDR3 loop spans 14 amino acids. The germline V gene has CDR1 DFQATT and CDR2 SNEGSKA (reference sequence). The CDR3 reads CSARQRNSGNTIYF. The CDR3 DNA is TGCAGTGCTAGACAAAGGAATTCTGGAAACACCATATATTTT.

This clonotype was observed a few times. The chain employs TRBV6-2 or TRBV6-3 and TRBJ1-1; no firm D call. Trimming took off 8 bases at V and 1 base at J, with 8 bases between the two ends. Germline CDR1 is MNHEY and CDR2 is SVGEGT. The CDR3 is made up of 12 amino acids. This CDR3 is CASAGENTEAFF. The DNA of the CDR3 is TGTGCCAGCGCCGGGGAGAACACTGAAGCTTTCTTT.

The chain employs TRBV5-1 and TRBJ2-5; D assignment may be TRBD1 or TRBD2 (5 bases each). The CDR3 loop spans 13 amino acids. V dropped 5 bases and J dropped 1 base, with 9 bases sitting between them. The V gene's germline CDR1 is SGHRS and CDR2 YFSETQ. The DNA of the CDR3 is TGCGCCAGCAGTTGGGGGACCCAAGAGACCCAGTACTTC. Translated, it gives CASSWGTQETQYF.

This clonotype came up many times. The CDR3: CASVEAGARGNTIYF. CDR3 coding DNA: TGTGCCAGCGTGGAGGCAGGGGCCAGAGGAAACACCATATATTTT. The chain is built from TRBV28 and TRBJ1-3; possibly TRBD1 for D (6 bases). Trimming removed 8 bases at V and 4 bases at J, with 18 bases between. Germline V gives CDR1 MDHEN, CDR2 SYDVKM. The CDR3 length is 15 residues. The variable domain in full, completed from reference TRBV28 and TRBJ1-3, reads DVKVTQSSRYLVKRTGEKVFLECVQDMDHENMFWYRQDPGLGLRLIYFSYDVKMKEKGDIPEGYSVSREKKERFSLILESASTNQTSMYLCASVEAGARGNTIYFGEGSWLTVV.